This section outlines one T cell receptor beta chain sequence together with its context. Its antigen is unidentified. The data derive from a study of persistence of HIV-infected CD4 T cells. Background on the study: Isolated cells were CMV- and HIV-1 Gag-responding CD4+ T cells.

Study-level findings and limits: TCRbeta richness was lower in CMV- and Gag-responding cells than in anti-CD3/anti-CD28-responding cells. Bulk TCR data could not be restricted to HIV-1-infected CMV-responding cells.

Stimulation used about 10 ug/mL lysate from CMV-infected fibroblasts. CD40L-negative CD69-negative CD45RO-high memory CD4+ T cells were sorted as populations depleted of antigen-responding cells. Adults with HIV-1 started suppressive ART while chronically infected. This was the immunoSEQ version 4 assay in survey mode. Generated by immunoSEQ multiplex PCR, the TCRdb table keeps only in-frame clones and is missing some. The table includes 30,000 to 45,000 clones, around 80% detected once. The CDR3 sequence is 13 residues long. Germline CDR1 LNHNV, CDR2 YYDKDF (reference sequence). V was pared by 0 bases and J by 9 bases, with 2 bases of the junction left unmatched.

V and J are TRBV15 and TRBJ2-7, with 10 bases matching TRBD1. The sample was CD4+ T cells sorted from PBMCs after 18-hour stimulation, taken from a patient who received antiretroviral therapy. This TCR came from an adult man with HIV who was CMV-seropositive. The CDR3 DNA sequence: TGTGCCACCAGCAGAGATAGGGACAGGGGGCAGTACTTC. This gives the protein CATSRDRDRGQYF.